This T cell receptor (beta chain) was found in a study of identical twins. General study findings and limits: Low generation probability was overrepresented in out-of-frame alpha sequences shared by twins. Among beta out-of-frame sequences, excess sharing between twins appeared weaker.

MiXCR was run by TCRdb on the 5' RACE reads, yielding one entry per CDR3 protein. The table shows more than 600,000 distinct CDR3 sequences, with 15% to 20% occurring only once. Note on this clonotype: Its antigen is unidentified.

The germline V gene has CDR1 DFQATT and CDR2 SNEGSKA (reference sequence). The CDR3 sequence is 18 residues long. Unmatched junction bases numbered 8, after V lost 2 bases and J lost 0 bases. This sample was shared with a second study, whose subject was T cells expressing NK-cell markers. As that study records: There were a handful of donors in whom these clonotypes also led the CD3+CD56-NKG2C+ fraction.

The TCR was taken from a woman in her late teens or twenties in good health. The specimen was PBMCs. The chain recombines TRBV20-1 with TRBJ2-6, with 9 nucleotides matching TRBD1. CDR3 residues: CSARSLGQGSSGANVLTF. As DNA, the CDR3 is TGCAGTGCTAGATCGTTGGGACAGGGAAGCTCTGGGGCCAACGTCCTGACTTTC.